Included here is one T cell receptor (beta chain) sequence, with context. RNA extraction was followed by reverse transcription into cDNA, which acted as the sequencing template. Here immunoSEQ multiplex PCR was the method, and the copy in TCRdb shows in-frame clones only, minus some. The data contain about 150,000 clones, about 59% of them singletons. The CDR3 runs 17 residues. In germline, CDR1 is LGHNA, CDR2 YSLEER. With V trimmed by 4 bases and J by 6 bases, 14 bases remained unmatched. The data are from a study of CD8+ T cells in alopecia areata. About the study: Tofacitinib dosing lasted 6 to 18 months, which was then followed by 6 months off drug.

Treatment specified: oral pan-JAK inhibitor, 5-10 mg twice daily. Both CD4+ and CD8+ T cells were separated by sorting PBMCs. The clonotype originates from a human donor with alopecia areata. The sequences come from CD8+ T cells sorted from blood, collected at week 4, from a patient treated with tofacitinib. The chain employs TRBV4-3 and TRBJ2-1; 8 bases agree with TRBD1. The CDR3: CASSRLTGRGQGNEQFF. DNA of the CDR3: TGCGCCAGCAGCCGATTGACGGGCAGGGGGCAGGGCAATGAGCAGTTCTTC.